The present T cell receptor (beta chain) was sequenced within a study of cytomegalovirus exposure and HLA in healthy donors. Study outcomes and limitations: Both high specificity and high sensitivity reportedly marked the classifier's diagnosis of cytomegalovirus status.

About this clone: What it binds is unknown.

The CDR3 runs to 16 residues. Germline assignment: CDR1 LNHDA and CDR2 SQIVND (reference sequence). The V segment lost 3 bases and the J segment 0 bases; nucleotides outside the gene matches: 5. The donors were members of the validation cohort comprising over 90 subjects, separate from the roughly 640-subject first cohort. The method was immunoSEQ multiplex PCR; TCRdb's version includes in-frame clones alone and lacks a portion of them. Counted here are 150,000 to 180,000 clones, 65% to 90% occurring once; the ten biggest clones make up approximately 20%. The sequenced sample consisted of PBMCs. The TCR was taken from a man in his late teens or twenties in good health and CMV-seropositive. V and J are TRBV19 and TRBJ1-5, with TRBD1 matching 7 bases. As DNA, the CDR3 is TGTGCCAGTAGTATCCTGACAGGGCATAGCAATCAGCCCCAGCATTTT. It encodes CASSILTGHSNQPQHF.